The entry below describes one T cell receptor (beta chain). The antigen remains undetermined. This sample stems from a study of T-cell memory formation after mild COVID-19. Study-wide results and caveats: The CD4+ clones that contracted clustered mainly within CM and EM, and the CD8+ clones concentrated in EMRA.

It was 5'RACE with constant-segment primers that produced the TCR alpha and TCR beta cDNA libraries, which carried sample barcodes and UMIs. TCRdb redid the calling of the 5' RACE reads with MiXCR, one entry per CDR3 protein. The sample shows 58,000 or so distinct CDR3 sequences, around 30% of them seen only once. The germline V gene has CDR1 SGHRS and CDR2 YFSETQ. Trimming stripped 4 bases from V and 2 bases from J, with 12 bases between. The CDR3 has 14 amino acids. The clonotype originates from a man in his late teens or twenties who had mild COVID-19 (a few samples of this study predate the infection). Cell type and time point are not known. Input material: PBMCs or a T cell subset sorted from them (not recorded which). The chain joins TRBV5-1 to TRBJ2-5, with D possibly TRBD1 on 6 matching bases. CDR3 sequence reads: CASSPGQPQETQYF. The CDR3 region has the DNA TGCGCCAGCAGCCCCGGACAGCCTCAAGAGACCCAGTACTTC.